This T cell receptor (beta chain) was identified in a study of CD8 T cells in ankylosing spondylitis. From germline, CDR1 is SEHNR and CDR2 FQNEAQ (reference sequence). The V end lost 3 bases, the J end lost 3 bases, and 9 bases lay between the germline ends. The CDR3 consists of 15 residues. TCRdb reanalysed the 5' RACE reads using MiXCR and keeps one entry per CDR3 protein. Found here are 150,000 to 200,000 distinct CDR3 sequences, roughly 20% of them singletons; the top ten hold roughly 4.5%. This clonotype was seen many times. The sequence derives from a male donor aged 10-30 years with ankylosing spondylitis or in good health (not recorded which). V is TRBV7-9 and J is TRBJ1-6; possible D gene TRBD1, 5 bases. Specimen: blood, either unsorted or a sorted T cell fraction (not recorded which). CDR3 in amino acids: CASSFGRDYNSPLHF. The CDR3 coding sequence is TGTGCCAGCAGCTTTGGCAGGGACTATAATTCACCCCTCCACTTT.